Listed below are T cell receptor beta chains from one sample, sequenced in a study of cytomegalovirus exposure and HLA in healthy donors. Using immunoSEQ multiplex PCR, the repertoire was profiled, and TCRdb retains in-frame clones only, with some absent. The table includes approximately 150,000 clones, 80% to 90% detected once. The sample comprised PBMCs. The source is a woman aged 25-40 years in good health and CMV-seronegative. CDR3s include the opening cysteine and the closing phenylalanine or tryptophan. The order of the fields is V gene, clone size, D gene, J gene, CDR3 DNA, CDR3 protein. D genes are given only for firm matches. Part of the rows lack a size; the others show once, few, many or a class for expanded clones.

v_gene: TRBV6-5
abundance: -
d_gene: TRBD1
j_gene: TRBJ2-7
CDR3nt: TGTGCCAGCAGTTCAATACGACAGGGGGCGAGATACGAGCAGTACTTC
CDR3aa: CASSSIRQGARYEQYF

v_gene: TRBV10-1
abundance: -
d_gene: -
j_gene: TRBJ1-2
CDR3nt: TGCGCCAACACTCCTTCAGGGTTAGTGGATGGCTACACCTTC
CDR3aa: CANTPSGLVDGYTF

v_gene: TRBV11-3
abundance: -
d_gene: -
j_gene: TRBJ2-1
CDR3nt: TGTGCCAGCAGCTTAGGTCGGTGGTTAGGGGGCTACAATGAGCAGTTCTTC
CDR3aa: CASSLGRWLGGYNEQFF

v_gene: TRBV19
abundance: -
d_gene: TRBD1
j_gene: TRBJ1-6
CDR3nt: TGTGCCAGTAGTATGGGAAAACAGGGGGCCCTACCCCTCCACTTT
CDR3aa: CASSMGKQGALPLHF

v_gene: TRBV7-2
abundance: -
d_gene: -
j_gene: TRBJ2-4
CDR3nt: TGTGCCAGCAGCTTAGTAGCCCTCGGAGACATTCAGTACTTC
CDR3aa: CASSLVALGDIQYF

v_gene: TRBV7-6
abundance: -
d_gene: TRBD2
j_gene: TRBJ2-3
CDR3nt: TGTGCCAGCAGCTGGTCTAGCGGGGGGCCGGCAGCGGATACGCAGTATTTT
CDR3aa: CASSWSSGGPAADTQYF

v_gene: TRBV30
abundance: -
d_gene: TRBD1
j_gene: TRBJ1-3
CDR3nt: TGTGCCTGGTTAAGAACAGGGGGCTCTGGAAACACCATATATTTT
CDR3aa: CAWLRTGGSGNTIYF

v_gene: TRBV13
abundance: -
d_gene: -
j_gene: TRBJ1-6
CDR3nt: TGTGCCAGCTCGGTCAGGGGCAATTCACCCCTCCACTTT
CDR3aa: CASSVRGNSPLHF

v_gene: TRBV6-1
abundance: -
d_gene: TRBD1
j_gene: TRBJ2-1
CDR3nt: TGTGCCAGCAGTGAGCCAGGGGGAGCCTACAATGAGCAGTTCTTC
CDR3aa: CASSEPGGAYNEQFF

v_gene: TRBV25-1
abundance: many
d_gene: -
j_gene: TRBJ1-2
CDR3nt: TGTGCCAGCAGTGAGAGGGAAAACTATGGCTACACCTTC
CDR3aa: CASSERENYGYTF

v_gene: TRBV30
abundance: -
d_gene: TRBD2
j_gene: TRBJ2-5
CDR3nt: TGTGCCTGGAGTGGAGCGGGGGGGCGACTGAATTACTTC
CDR3aa: CAWSGAGGRLNYF

v_gene: TRBV6-1
abundance: -
d_gene: -
j_gene: TRBJ2-5
CDR3nt: TGTGCCAGCAGTGAAGCTCAGGGGTTACCCCAGTACTTC
CDR3aa: CASSEAQGLPQYF

v_gene: TRBV5-6
abundance: -
d_gene: -
j_gene: TRBJ2-7
CDR3nt: TGTGCCAGCAGCCCGGACGGACTATTCTACGAGCAGTACTTC
CDR3aa: CASSPDGLFYEQYF

v_gene: TRBV4-1
abundance: few
d_gene: -
j_gene: TRBJ2-7
CDR3nt: TGCGCCAGCAGCCAAGAACCAGATAACTACGAGCAGTACTTC
CDR3aa: CASSQEPDNYEQYF

v_gene: TRBV5-1
abundance: few
d_gene: -
j_gene: TRBJ1-2
CDR3nt: TGCGCCAGCAGCTTGGAGGGGCAGAGCTATGGCTACACCTTC
CDR3aa: CASSLEGQSYGYTF

v_gene: TRBV5-1
abundance: -
d_gene: -
j_gene: TRBJ1-1
CDR3nt: TGCGCCAGCAGCTTTGGGGCTGGGGGCGGCTCGGTGAAAGCTTTCTTT
CDR3aa: CASSFGAGGGSVKAFF

v_gene: TRBV5-1
abundance: once
d_gene: -
j_gene: TRBJ1-1
CDR3nt: TGCGCCAGCAGCCCCGGATATCAGGGCGGGAACACTGAAGCTTTCTTT
CDR3aa: CASSPGYQGGNTEAFF

v_gene: TRBV4-1
abundance: -
d_gene: -
j_gene: TRBJ1-5
CDR3nt: TGCGCCAGCAGGAACCGGGACATCTCACAGCAGCCCCAGCATTTT
CDR3aa: CASRNRDISQQPQHF

v_gene: TRBV10-1
abundance: -
d_gene: -
j_gene: TRBJ1-1
CDR3nt: TGCGCCAGCAGTGAGACCTCCCGGAGGGCTGAAGCTTTCTTT
CDR3aa: CASSETSRRAEAFF

v_gene: TRBV10-1
abundance: once
d_gene: -
j_gene: TRBJ2-1
CDR3nt: TGCGCCAGCAGTGAGTCGACCGCGGGAAGTAGGCAGTTCTTC
CDR3aa: CASSESTAGSRQFF

v_gene: TRBV4-3
abundance: -
d_gene: TRBD2
j_gene: TRBJ2-3
CDR3nt: TGCGCCAGCAGCCAAGATTCCCAGCAGCGGGGGCCTTGGGCTACGCAGTATTTT
CDR3aa: CASSQDSQQRGPWATQYF

v_gene: TRBV5-4
abundance: -
d_gene: TRBD1
j_gene: TRBJ1-2
CDR3nt: TGTGCCAGCAGCCCCCTGACAGGGGGCCCTGGCTACACCTTC
CDR3aa: CASSPLTGGPGYTF

v_gene: TRBV29-1
abundance: -
d_gene: -
j_gene: TRBJ2-7
CDR3nt: TGCAGCGTCCTTGTACAGAGCTCCTACGAGCAGTACTTC
CDR3aa: CSVLVQSSYEQYF

v_gene: TRBV5-1
abundance: once
d_gene: TRBD1
j_gene: TRBJ1-6
CDR3nt: TGCGCCAGCAGCTTGGAGGGGCAGGGGGCAACCCCCCTCCACTTT
CDR3aa: CASSLEGQGATPLHF